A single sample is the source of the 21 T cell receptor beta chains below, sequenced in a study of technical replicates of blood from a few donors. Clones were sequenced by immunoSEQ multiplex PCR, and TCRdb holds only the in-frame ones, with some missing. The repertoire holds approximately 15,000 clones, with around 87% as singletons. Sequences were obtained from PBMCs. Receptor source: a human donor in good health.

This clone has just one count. The CDR3 spells CASSQGDRGYWGEQYF. As DNA, the CDR3 is TGTGCCAGCAGCCAAGGGGATAGGGGATATTGGGGCGAGCAGTACTTC. The rearrangement uses TRBV7-9 and TRBJ2-7; the D gene is possibly TRBD1 (5 bases). Germline lookup yields CDR1 SEHNR and CDR2 FQNEAQ (reference sequence). V dropped 5 bases and J dropped 6 bases, with 23 bases sitting between them. The length of the CDR3 is 16 residues.

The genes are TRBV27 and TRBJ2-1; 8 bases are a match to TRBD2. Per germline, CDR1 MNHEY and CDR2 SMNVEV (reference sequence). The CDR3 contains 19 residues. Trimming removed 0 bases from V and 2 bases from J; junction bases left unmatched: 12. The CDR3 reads CASSLSYQLSGGAYNEQFF. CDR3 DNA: TGTGCCAGCAGTTTATCCTATCAGCTATCGGGGGGGGCCTACAATGAGCAGTTCTTC.

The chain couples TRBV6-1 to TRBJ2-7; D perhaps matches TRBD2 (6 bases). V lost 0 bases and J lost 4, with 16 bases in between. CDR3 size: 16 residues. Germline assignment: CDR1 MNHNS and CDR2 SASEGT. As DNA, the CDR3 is TGTGCCAGCAGTGAAGCGTCGAACGGGAGAGAGTACGAGCAGTACTTC. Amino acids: CASSEASNGREYEQYF.

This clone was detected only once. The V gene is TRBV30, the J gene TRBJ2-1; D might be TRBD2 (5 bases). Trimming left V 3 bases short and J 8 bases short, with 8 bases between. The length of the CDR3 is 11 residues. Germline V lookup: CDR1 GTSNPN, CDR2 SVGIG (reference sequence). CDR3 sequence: CAWRRGYEQFF. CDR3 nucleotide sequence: TGTGCCTGGAGAAGAGGGTATGAGCAGTTCTTC.

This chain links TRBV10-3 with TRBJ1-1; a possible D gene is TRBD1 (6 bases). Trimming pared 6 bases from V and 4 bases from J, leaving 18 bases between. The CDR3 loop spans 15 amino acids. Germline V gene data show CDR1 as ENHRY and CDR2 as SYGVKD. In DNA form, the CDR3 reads TGTGCCATCAGCCCCATGAAGGGGGTTGGCACTGAAGCTTTCTTT. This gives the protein CAISPMKGVGTEAFF.

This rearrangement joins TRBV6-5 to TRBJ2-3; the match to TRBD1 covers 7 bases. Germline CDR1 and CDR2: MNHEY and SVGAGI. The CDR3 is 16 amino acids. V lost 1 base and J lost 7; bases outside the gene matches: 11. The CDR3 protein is CASSYYGQAGGNTQYF. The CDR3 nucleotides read TGTGCCAGCAGTTACTACGGACAAGCAGGGGGTAATACGCAGTATTTT.

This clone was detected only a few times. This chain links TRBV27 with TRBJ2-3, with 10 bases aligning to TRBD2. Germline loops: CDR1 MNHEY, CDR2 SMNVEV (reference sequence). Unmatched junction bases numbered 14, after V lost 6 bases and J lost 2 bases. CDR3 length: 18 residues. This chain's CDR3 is CASSSNLGLADNTDTQYF. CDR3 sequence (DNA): TGTGCCAGCAGCTCCAACCTAGGACTAGCGGACAACACAGATACGCAGTATTTT.

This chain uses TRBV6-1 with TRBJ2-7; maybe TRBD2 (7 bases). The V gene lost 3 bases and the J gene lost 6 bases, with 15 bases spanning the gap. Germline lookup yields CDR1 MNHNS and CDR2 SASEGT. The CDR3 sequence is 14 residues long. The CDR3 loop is CASSERGGTSEQYF. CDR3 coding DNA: TGTGCCAGCAGTGAGAGGGGGGGTACGAGCGAGCAGTACTTC.

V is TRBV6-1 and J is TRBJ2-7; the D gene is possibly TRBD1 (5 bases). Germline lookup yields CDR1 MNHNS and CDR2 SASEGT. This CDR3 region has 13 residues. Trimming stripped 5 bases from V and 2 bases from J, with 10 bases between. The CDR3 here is CASSTRTTYEQYF. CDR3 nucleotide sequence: TGTGCCAGCAGTACACGGACAACCTACGAGCAGTACTTC.

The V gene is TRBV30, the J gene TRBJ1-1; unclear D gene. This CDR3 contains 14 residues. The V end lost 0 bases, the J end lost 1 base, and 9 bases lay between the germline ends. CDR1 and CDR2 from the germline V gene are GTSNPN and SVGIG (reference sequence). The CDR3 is CAWSVLIQNTEAFF. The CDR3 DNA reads TGTGCCTGGAGTGTACTAATACAGAACACTGAAGCTTTCTTT. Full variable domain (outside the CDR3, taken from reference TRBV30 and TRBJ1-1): SQTIHQWPATLVQPVGSPLSLECTVEGTSNPNLYWYRQAAGRGLQLLFYSVGIGQISSEVPQNLSASRPQDRQFILSSKKLLLSDSGFYLCAWSVLIQNTEAFFGQGTRLTVV.

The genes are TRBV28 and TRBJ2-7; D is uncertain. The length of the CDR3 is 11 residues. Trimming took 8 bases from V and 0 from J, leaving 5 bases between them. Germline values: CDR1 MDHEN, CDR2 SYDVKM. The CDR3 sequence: CASSSSYEQYF. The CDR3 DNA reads TGTGCCAGCTCGAGCTCCTACGAGCAGTACTTC.

The CDR3 bases are TGTGCCAGCAGTTTACTCTGGACAGGGCGAACTGAAGCTTTCTTT. Its translation: CASSLLWTGRTEAFF. The chain uses TRBV27 and TRBJ1-1; 8 bases are shared with TRBD1. V dropped 2 bases and J dropped 5; count of bases not matched to a gene: 7. This CDR3 comprises 15 residues. Per the germline V gene, CDR1 is MNHEY and CDR2 is SMNVEV (reference sequence).

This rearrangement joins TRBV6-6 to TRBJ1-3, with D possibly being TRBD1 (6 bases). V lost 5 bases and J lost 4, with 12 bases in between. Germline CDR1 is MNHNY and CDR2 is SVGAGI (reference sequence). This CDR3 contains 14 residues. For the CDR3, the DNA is TGTGCCAGCAGTCAACAGGGTTCGGGAAACACCATATATTTT. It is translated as CASSQQGSGNTIYF.

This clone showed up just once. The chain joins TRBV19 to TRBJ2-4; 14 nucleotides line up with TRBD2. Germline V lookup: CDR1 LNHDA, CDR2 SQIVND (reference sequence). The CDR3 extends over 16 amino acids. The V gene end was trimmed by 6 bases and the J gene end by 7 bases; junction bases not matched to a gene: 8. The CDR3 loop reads CASRAGLAGDSNIQYF. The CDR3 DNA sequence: TGTGCCAGTAGAGCGGGACTAGCGGGAGATTCGAACATTCAGTACTTC.

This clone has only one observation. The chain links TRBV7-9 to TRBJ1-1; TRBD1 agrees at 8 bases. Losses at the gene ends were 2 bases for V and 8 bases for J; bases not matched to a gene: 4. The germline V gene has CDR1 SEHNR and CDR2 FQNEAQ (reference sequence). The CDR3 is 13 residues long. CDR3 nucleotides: TGTGCCAGCAGCTTAAGGAGACAGGGGGAAGCTTTCTTT. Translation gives CASSLRRQGEAFF.

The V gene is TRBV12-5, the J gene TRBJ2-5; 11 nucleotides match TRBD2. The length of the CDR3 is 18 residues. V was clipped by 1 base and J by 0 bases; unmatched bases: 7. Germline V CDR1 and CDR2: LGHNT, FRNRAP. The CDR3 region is CASGLATSSGRYQETQYF. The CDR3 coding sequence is TGTGCTAGTGGTTTGGCGACGTCTAGCGGGAGGTACCAAGAGACCCAGTACTTC.

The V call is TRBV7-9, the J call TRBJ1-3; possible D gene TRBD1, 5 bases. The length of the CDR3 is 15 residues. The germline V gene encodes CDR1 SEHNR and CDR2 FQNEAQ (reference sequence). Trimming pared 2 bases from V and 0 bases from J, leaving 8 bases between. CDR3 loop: CASSLQGFSGNTIYF. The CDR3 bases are TGTGCCAGCAGCTTACAGGGATTCTCTGGAAACACCATATATTTT.

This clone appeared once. CDR3 DNA sequence: TGTGCCAGCAGCTTATTGGCAGTCAATGAGCAGTTCTTC. It yields the protein CASSLLAVNEQFF. The gene calls are TRBV5-6 and TRBJ2-1; D remains ambiguous. The V and J ends lost 2 bases and 6 bases respectively, with 9 bases between them. The CDR3 loop spans 13 amino acids. Germline V lookup: CDR1 SGHDT, CDR2 YYEEEE.

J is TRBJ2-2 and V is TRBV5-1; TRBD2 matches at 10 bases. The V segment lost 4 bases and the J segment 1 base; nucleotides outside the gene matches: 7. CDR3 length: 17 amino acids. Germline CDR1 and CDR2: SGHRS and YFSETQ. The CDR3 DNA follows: TGCGCCAGCAGCAAGGGACTAGCGCGAATGAACACCGGGGAGCTGTTTTTT. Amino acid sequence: CASSKGLARMNTGELFF.

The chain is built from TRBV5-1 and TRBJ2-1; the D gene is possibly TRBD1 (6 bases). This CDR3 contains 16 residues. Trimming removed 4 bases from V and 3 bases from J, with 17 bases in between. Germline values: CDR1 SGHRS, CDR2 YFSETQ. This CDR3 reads CASSTPGTQVYNEQFF. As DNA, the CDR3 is TGCGCCAGCAGCACCCCCGGGACACAAGTCTACAATGAGCAGTTCTTC.

CDR3 amino acids: CASSSGLAGSYEQYF. The CDR3 region has the DNA TGTGCCAGCAGCTCCGGACTAGCGGGCTCCTACGAGCAGTACTTC. V is TRBV7-9 and J is TRBJ2-7; 11 nucleotides line up with TRBD2. This CDR3 is 15 amino acids long. V trimming: 4 bases; J trimming: 0 bases; junction bases outside the gene matches: 2. Germline CDR1 reads SEHNR; CDR2 reads FQNEAQ (reference sequence).